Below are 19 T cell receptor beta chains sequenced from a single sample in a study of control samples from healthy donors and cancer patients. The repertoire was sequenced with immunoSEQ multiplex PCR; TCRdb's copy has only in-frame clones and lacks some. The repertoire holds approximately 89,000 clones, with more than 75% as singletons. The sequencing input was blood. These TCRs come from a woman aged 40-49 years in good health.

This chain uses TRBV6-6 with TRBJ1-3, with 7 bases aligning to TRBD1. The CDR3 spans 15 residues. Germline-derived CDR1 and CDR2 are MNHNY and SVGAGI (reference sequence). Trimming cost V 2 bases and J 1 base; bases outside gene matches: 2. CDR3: CASSYGGQSGNTIYF. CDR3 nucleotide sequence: TGTGCCAGCAGTTACGGGGGACAGTCTGGAAACACCATATATTTT.

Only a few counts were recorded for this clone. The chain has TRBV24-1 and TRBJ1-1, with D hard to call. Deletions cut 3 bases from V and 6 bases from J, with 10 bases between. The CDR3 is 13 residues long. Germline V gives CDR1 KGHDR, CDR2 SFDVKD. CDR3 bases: TGTGCCACCAGTGATGGGGTGTCGGCTGAAGCTTTCTTT. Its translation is CATSDGVSAEAFF.

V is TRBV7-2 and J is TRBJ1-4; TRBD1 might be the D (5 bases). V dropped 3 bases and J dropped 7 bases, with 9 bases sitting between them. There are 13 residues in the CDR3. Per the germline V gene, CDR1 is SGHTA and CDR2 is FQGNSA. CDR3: CASSFMRGEKLFF. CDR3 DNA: TGTGCCAGCAGCTTCATGAGGGGTGAAAAACTGTTTTTT.

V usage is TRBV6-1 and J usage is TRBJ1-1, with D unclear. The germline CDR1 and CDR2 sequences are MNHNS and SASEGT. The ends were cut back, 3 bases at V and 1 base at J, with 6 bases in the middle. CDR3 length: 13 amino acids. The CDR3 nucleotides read TGTGCCAGCAGTGAGTGGGCGAACACTGAAGCTTTCTTT. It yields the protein CASSEWANTEAFF.

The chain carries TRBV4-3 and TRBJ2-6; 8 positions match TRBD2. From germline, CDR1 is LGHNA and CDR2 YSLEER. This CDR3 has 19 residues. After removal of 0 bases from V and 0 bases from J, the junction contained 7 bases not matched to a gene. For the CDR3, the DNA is TGCGCCAGCAGCCAAGATACACAGCGGGGGCCCTCTGGGGCCAACGTCCTGACTTTC. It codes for CASSQDTQRGPSGANVLTF.

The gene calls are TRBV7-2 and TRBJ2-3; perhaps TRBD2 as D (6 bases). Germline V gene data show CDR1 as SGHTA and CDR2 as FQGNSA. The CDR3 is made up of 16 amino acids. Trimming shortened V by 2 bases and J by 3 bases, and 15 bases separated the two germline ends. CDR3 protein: CASSLRPGVLTDTQYF. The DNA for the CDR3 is TGTGCCAGCAGCTTACGACCGGGGGTTTTGACAGATACGCAGTATTTT. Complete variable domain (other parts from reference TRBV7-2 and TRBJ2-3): GAGVSQSPSNKVTEKGKDVELRCDPISGHTALYWYRQSLGQGLEFLIYFQGNSAPDKSGLPSDRFSAERTGGSVSTLTIQRTQQEDSAVYLCASSLRPGVLTDTQYFGPGTRLTVL.

The CDR3 sequence: CASRGGQGVVRFF. The CDR3 region has the DNA TGTGCCAGCAGGGGGGGACAGGGGGTTGTAAGGTTCTTC. The chain is built from TRBV6-5 and TRBJ2-1; 11 bases agree with TRBD1. V gave up 6 bases and J gave up 15 bases; unmatched junction bases: 10. The CDR3 is 13 amino acids. Germline V gives CDR1 MNHEY, CDR2 SVGAGI.

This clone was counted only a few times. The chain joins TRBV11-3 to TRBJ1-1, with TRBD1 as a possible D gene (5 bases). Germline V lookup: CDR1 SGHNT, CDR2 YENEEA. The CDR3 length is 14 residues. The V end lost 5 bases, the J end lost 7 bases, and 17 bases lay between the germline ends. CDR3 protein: CASSPMGRANEAFF. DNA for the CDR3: TGTGCCAGCAGCCCCATGGGCAGGGCGAATGAAGCTTTCTTT. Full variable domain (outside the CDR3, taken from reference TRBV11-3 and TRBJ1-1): EAGVVQSPRYKIIEKKQPVAFWCNPISGHNTLYWYLQNLGQGPELLIRYENEEAVDDSQLPKDRFSAERLKGVDSTLKIQPAELGDSAVYLCASSPMGRANEAFFGQGTRLTVV.

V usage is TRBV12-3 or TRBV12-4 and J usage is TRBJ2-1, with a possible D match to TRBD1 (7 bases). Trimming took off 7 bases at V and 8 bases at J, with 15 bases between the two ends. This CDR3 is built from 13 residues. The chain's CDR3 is CASTQGGLDEQFF. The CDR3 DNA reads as TGTGCCAGCACCCAGGGGGGTTTGGATGAGCAGTTCTTC.

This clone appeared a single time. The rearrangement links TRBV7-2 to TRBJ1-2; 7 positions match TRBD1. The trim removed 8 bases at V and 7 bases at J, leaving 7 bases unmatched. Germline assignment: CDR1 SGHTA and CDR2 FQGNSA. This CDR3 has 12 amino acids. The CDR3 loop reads CASPSGGGGYTF. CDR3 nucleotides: TGTGCCAGCCCTTCAGGGGGGGGTGGCTACACCTTC.

CDR3 loop: CASGLVAGGLISTDTQYF. The CDR3 bases are TGTGCTAGTGGTTTGGTAGCGGGGGGTCTCATTAGCACAGATACGCAGTATTTT. The rearrangement links TRBV12-5 to TRBJ2-3, with 9 bases lining up with TRBD2. This CDR3 has 18 amino acids. Germline CDR1 LGHNT, CDR2 FRNRAP. The ends lost 0 bases at V and 0 bases at J; junction bases unmatched: 7.

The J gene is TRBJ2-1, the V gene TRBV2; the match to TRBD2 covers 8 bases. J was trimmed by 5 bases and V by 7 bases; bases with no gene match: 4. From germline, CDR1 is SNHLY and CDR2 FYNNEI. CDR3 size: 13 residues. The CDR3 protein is CASNSGVNNEQFF. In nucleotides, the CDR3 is TGTGCCAGCAATAGCGGGGTTAACAATGAGCAGTTCTTC.

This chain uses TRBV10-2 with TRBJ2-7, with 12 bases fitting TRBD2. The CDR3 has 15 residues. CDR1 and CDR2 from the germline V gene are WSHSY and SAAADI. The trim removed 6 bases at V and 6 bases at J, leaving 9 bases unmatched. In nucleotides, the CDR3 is TGCGCCAGCAGCCTGACTAGCGGGGGTGAGGGCGAGCAGTACTTC. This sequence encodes CASSLTSGGEGEQYF.

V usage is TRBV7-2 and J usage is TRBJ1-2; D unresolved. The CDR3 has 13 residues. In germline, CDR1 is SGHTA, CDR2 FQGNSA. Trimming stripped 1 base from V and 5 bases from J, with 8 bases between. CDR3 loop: CASSLGTHYGYTF. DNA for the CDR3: TGTGCCAGCAGCTTAGGAACCCATTATGGCTACACCTTC.

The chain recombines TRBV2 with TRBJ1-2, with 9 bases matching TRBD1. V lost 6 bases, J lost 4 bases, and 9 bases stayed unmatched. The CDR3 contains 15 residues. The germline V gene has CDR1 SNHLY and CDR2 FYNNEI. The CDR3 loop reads CASSFRGQGSYGYTF. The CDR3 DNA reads TGTGCCAGCAGCTTTAGGGGACAGGGAAGCTATGGCTACACCTTC.

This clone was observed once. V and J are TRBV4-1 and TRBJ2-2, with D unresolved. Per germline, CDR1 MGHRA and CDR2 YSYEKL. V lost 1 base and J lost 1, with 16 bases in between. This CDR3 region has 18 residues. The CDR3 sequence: CASSQGGIGTGNTGELFF. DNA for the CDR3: TGCGCCAGCAGCCAAGGGGGTATTGGTACGGGGAACACCGGGGAGCTGTTTTTT.

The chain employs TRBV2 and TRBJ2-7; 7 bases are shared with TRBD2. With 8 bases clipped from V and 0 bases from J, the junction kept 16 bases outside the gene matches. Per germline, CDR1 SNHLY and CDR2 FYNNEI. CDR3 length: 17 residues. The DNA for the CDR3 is TGTGCCAGCGAAAGGTTGACGGCGGGGGTCCGCTCCTACGAGCAGTACTTC. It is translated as CASERLTAGVRSYEQYF. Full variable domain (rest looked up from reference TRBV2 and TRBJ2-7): EPEVTQTPSHQVTQMGQEVILRCVPISNHLYFYWYRQILGQKVEFLVSFYNNEISEKSEIFDDQFSVERPDGSNFTLKIRSTKLEDSAMYFCASERLTAGVRSYEQYFGPGTRLTVT.

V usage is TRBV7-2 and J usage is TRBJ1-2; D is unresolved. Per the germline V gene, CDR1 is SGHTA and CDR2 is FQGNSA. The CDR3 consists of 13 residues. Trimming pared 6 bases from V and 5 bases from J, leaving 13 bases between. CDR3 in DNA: TGTGCCAGCAGGGGAACAGCACCATATGGCTACACCTTC. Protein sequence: CASRGTAPYGYTF.

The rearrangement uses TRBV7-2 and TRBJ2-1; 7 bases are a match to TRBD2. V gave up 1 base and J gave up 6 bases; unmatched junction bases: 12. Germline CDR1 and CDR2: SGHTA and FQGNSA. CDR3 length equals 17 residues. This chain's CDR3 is CASSLDPPAGWGNEQFF. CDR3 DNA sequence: TGTGCCAGCAGCTTAGACCCCCCAGCGGGGTGGGGCAATGAGCAGTTCTTC.